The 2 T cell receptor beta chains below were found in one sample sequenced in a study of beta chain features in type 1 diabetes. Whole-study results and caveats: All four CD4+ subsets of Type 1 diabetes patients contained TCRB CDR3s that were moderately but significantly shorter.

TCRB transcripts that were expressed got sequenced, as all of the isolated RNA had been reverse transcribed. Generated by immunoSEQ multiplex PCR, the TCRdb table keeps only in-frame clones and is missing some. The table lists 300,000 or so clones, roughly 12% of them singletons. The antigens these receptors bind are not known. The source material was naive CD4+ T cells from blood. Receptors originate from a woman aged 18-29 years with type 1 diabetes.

DNA of the CDR3: TGTGCCAGCAGTTCAGCGGGAGGGCCTATGGATGAGCAGTTCTTC. It specifies CASSSAGGPMDEQFF. The chain is built from TRBV28 and TRBJ2-1; 10 positions match TRBD2. The germline gives CDR1 MDHEN, CDR2 SYDVKM. The trim removed 4 bases at V and 8 bases at J, leaving 8 bases unmatched. This CDR3 has 15 amino acids.

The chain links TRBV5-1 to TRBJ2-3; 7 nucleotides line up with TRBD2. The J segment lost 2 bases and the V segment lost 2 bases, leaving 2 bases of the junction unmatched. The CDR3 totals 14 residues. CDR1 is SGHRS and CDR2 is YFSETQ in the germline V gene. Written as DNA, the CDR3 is TGCGCCAGCAGCTTTAAGCGGGACACAGATACGCAGTATTTT. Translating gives CASSFKRDTDTQYF.